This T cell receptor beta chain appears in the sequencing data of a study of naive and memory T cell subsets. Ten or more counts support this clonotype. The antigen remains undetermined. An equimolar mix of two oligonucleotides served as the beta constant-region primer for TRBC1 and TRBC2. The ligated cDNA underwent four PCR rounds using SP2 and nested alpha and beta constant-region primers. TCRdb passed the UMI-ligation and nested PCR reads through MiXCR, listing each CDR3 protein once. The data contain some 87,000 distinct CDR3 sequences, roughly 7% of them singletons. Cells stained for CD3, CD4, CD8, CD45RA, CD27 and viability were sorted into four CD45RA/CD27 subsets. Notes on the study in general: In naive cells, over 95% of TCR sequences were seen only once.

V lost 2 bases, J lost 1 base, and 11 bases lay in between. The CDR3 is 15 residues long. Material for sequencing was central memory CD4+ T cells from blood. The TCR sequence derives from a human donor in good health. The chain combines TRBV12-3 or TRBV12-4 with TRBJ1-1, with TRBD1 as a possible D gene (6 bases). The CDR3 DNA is TGTGCCAGCAGTTTAAGGGGGTTAGAGAACACTGAAGCTTTCTTT. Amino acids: CASSLRGLENTEAFF.